Below, one TCR beta chain is given with its context. Its target is not known. A read error may account for a junction end that differs from germline. Sequencing libraries made from TCR beta cDNA carried unique molecular identifiers. TCRdb called the PCR reads again in MiXCR, with one record for every CDR3 protein. The data hold about 460,000 distinct CDR3 sequences, with roughly 45% observed a single time. The source of the sample is a study of post-analysis software for immune sequencing data. Study overall: Some patients lacked subtype; others had relapsing-remitting, secondary progressive or progressive-relapsing disease.

General observations from the study: Patients carried roughly 5 TRBV segments more frequently than controls did, and TRBV5-6, TRBV5-1 and TRBV20-1 were among them.

Germline V gives CDR1 SGDLS, CDR2 YYNGEE. The CDR3 consists of 18 residues. This TCR derives from a girl under 18 with multiple sclerosis. This rearrangement joins TRBV9 to TRBJ2-7; 8 positions match TRBD1. Sequencing input: blood. The CDR3 nucleotides read TGTGCCAGCAGCGTAGTCGGGCAGGGGGCGCCTATGTCCTGCGAGCAGTACTTC. The encoded protein is CASSVVGQGAPMSCEQYF.